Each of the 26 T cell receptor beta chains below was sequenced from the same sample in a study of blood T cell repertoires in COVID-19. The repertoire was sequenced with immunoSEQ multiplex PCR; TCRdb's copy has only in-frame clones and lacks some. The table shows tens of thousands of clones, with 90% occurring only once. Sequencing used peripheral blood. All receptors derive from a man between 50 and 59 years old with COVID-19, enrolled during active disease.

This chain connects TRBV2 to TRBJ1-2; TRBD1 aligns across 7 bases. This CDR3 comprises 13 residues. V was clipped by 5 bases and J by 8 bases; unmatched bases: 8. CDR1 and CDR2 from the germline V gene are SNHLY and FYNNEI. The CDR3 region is CASSPQGSQGYTF. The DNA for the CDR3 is TGTGCCAGCAGTCCACAGGGGTCCCAAGGCTACACCTTC.

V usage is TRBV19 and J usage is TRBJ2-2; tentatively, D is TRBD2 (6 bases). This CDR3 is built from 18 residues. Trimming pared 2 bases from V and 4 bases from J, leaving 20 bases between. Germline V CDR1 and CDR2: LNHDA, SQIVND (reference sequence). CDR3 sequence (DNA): TGTGCCAGTAGTATACAAAGGATGACTAGGCCGAGCACCGGGGAGCTGTTTTTT. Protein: CASSIQRMTRPSTGELFF.

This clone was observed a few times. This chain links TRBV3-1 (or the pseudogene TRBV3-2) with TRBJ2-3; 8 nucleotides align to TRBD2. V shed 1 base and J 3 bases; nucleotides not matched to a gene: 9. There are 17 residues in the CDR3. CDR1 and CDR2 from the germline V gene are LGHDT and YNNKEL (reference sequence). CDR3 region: CASSQGVPGGGTDTQYF. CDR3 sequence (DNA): TGTGCCAGCAGCCAAGGAGTCCCGGGCGGGGGGACAGATACGCAGTATTTT.

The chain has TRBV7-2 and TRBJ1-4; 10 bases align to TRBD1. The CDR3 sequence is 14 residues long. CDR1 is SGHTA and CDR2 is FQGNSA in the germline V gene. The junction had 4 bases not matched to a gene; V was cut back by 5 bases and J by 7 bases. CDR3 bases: TGTGCCAGCAGCCGGGACAGGGGAGTTGAAAAACTGTTTTTT. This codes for CASSRDRGVEKLFF.

The CDR3 is CASSLGYSTEAFF. DNA of the CDR3: TGTGCCAGCAGCTTAGGGTACTCCACTGAAGCTTTCTTT. The chain recombines TRBV7-9 with TRBJ1-1; D unclear. Trimming shortened V by 1 base and J by 4 bases, and 7 bases separated the two germline ends. This CDR3 spans 13 amino acids. CDR1 is SEHNR and CDR2 is FQNEAQ in the germline V gene (reference sequence).

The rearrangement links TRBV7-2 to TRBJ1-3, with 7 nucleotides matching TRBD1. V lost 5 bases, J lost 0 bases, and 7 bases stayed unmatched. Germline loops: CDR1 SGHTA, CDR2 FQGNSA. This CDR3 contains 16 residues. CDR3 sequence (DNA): TGTGCCAGCAGCGAAAACAGGGGAGGCTCTGGAAACACCATATATTTT. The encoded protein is CASSENRGGSGNTIYF.

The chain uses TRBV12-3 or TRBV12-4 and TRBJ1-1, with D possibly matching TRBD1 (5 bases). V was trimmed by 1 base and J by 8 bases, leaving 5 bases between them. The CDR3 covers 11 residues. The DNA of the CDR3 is TGTGCCAGCAGTTTAGGGGGCGAAGCTTTCTTT. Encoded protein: CASSLGGEAFF.

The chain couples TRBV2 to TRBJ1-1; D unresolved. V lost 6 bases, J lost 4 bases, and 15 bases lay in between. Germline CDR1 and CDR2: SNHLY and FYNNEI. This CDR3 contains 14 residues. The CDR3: CASRASGPFTEAFF. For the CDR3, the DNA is TGTGCCAGCAGGGCAAGTGGGCCATTCACTGAAGCTTTCTTT.

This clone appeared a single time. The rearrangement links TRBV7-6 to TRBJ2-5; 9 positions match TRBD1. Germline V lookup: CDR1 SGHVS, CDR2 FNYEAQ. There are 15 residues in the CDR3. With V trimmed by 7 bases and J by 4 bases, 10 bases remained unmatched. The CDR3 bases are TGTGCCAGCAAAACCGGGACAGGGAGTGTAGAGACCCAGTACTTC. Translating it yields CASKTGTGSVETQYF.

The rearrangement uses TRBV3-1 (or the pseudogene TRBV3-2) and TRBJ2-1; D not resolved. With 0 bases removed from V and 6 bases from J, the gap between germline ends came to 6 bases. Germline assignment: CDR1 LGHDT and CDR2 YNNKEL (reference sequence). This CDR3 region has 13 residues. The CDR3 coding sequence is TGTGCCAGCAGCCAAGATCGACTCAATGAGCAGTTCTTC. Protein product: CASSQDRLNEQFF.

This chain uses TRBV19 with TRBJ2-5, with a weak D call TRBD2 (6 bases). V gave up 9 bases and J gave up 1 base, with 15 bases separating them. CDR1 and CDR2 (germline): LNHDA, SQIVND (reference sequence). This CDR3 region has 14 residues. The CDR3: CASRMAGIQETQYF. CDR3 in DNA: TGTGCCAGCCGTATGGCGGGGATCCAAGAGACCCAGTACTTC.

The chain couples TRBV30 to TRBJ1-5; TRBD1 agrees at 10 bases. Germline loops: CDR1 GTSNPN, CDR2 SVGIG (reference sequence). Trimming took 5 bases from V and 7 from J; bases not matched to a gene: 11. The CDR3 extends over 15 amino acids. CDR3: CAWSSRDRGNQPQHF. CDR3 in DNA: TGTGCCTGGTCCTCTAGGGACAGGGGAAACCAGCCCCAGCATTTT.

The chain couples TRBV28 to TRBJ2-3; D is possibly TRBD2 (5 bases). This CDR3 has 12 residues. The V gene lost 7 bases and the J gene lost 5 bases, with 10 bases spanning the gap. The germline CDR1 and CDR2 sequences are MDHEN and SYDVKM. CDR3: CASKTGIDTQYF. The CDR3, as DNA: TGTGCCAGCAAGACGGGGATAGATACGCAGTATTTT.

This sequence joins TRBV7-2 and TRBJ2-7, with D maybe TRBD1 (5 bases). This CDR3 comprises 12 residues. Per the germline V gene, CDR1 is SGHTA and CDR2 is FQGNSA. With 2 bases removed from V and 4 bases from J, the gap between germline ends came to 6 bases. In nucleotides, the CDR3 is TGTGCCAGCAGCTTACAGGGATACGAGCAGTACTTC. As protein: CASSLQGYEQYF.

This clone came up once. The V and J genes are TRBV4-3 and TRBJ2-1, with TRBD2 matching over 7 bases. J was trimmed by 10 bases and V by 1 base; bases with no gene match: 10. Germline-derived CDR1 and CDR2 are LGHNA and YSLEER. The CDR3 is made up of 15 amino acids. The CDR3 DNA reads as TGCGCCAGCAGCCAAGCCGGACCCTCCGGGGGGGAGCAGTTCTTC. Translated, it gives CASSQAGPSGGEQFF.

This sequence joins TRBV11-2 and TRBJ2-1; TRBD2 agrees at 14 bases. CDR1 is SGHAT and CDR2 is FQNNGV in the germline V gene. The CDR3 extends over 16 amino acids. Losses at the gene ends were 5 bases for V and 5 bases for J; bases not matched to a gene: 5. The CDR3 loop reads CASSRLAGGRHNEQFF. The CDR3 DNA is TGTGCCAGCAGCCGACTAGCGGGAGGGCGCCACAATGAGCAGTTCTTC.

CDR3 amino acids: CASSPGLDSNQPQHF. In DNA, the CDR3 is TGTGCCAGTAGTCCAGGGTTAGATAGCAATCAGCCCCAGCATTTT. The V call is TRBV19, the J call TRBJ1-5; TRBD1 is a possible D gene (5 bases). Trimming took 5 bases from V and 0 from J, leaving 11 bases between them. The CDR3 length is 15 residues. The V gene's germline CDR1 is LNHDA and CDR2 SQIVND (reference sequence).

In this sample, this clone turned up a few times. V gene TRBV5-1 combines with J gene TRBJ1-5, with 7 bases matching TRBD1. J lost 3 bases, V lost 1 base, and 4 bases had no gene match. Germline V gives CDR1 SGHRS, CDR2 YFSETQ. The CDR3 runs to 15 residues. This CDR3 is CASSLSGQDNQPQHF. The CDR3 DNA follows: TGCGCCAGCAGCTTGAGCGGACAGGACAATCAGCCCCAGCATTTT.

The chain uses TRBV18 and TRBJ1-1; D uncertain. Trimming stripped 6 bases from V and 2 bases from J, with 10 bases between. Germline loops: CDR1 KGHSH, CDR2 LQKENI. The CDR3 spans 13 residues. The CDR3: CASSPELNTEAFF. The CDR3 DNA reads TGTGCCAGCTCCCCAGAGCTAAACACTGAAGCTTTCTTT.

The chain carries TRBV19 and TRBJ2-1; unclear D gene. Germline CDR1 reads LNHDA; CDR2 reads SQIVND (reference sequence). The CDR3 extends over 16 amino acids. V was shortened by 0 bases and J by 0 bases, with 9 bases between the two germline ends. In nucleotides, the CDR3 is TGTGCCAGTAGTATAGATCGCAGAAGCTCCTACAATGAGCAGTTCTTC. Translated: CASSIDRRSSYNEQFF.

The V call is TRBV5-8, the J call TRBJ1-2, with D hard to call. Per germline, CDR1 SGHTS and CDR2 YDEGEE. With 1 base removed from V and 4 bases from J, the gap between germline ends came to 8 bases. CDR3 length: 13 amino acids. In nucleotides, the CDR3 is TGTGCCAGCAGCTTGACCGGTCCCTATGGCTACACCTTC. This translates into CASSLTGPYGYTF.

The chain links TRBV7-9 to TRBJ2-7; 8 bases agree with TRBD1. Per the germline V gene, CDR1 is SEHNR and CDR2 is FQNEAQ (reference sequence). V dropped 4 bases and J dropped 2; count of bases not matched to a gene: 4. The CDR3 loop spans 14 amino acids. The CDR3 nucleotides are TGTGCCAGCAGCTGGGGGACAGGAACCTACGAGCAGTACTTC. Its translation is CASSWGTGTYEQYF.

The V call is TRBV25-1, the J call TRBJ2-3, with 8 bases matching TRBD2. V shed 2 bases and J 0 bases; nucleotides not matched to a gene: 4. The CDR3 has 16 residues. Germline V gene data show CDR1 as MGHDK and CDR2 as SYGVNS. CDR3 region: CASSEDVAGSTDTQYF. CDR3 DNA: TGTGCCAGCAGTGAAGACGTAGCGGGGAGCACAGATACGCAGTATTTT.

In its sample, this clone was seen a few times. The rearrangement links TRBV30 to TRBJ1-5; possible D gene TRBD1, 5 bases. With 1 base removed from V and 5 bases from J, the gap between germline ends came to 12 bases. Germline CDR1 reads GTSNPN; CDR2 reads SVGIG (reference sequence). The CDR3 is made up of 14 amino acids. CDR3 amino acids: CAWSGTGVHQPQHF. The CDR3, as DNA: TGTGCCTGGAGTGGTACGGGGGTCCATCAGCCCCAGCATTTT.

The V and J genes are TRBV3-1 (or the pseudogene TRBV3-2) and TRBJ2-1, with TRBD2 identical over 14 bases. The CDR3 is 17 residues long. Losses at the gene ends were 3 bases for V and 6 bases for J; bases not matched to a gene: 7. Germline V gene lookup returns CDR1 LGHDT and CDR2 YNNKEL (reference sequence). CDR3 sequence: CASSQGRLAGGANEQFF. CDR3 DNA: TGTGCCAGCAGCCAGGGTAGACTAGCGGGAGGGGCCAATGAGCAGTTCTTC.

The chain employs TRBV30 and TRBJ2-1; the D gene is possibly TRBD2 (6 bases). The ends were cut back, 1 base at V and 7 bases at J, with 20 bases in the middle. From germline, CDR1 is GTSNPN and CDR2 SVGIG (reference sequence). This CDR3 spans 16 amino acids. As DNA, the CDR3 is TGTGCCTGGAGTGCCCCCCCGGGGGTAGGGGTGAATGAGCAGTTCTTC. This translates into CAWSAPPGVGVNEQFF.